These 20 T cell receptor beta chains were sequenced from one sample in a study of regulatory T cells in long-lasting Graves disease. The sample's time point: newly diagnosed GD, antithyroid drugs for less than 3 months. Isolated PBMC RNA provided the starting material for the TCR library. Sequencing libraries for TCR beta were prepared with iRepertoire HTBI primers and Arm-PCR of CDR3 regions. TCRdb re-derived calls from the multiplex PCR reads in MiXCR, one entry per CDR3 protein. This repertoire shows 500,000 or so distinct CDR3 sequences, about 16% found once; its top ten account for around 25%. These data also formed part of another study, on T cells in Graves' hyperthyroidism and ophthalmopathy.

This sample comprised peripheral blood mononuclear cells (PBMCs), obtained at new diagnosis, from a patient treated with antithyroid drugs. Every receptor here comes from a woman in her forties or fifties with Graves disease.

For the CDR3, the DNA is TGTGCCAGCAGCCCCGGGACAGGGTGGGTGAACACTGAAGCTTTCTTT. This codes for CASSPGTGWVNTEAFF. The V call is TRBV7-9, the J call TRBJ1-1, with TRBD1 matching 9 bases. J lost 0 bases, V lost 5 bases, and 7 bases had no gene match. Germline V lookup: CDR1 SEHNR, CDR2 FQNEAQ (reference sequence). This CDR3 is built from 16 residues.

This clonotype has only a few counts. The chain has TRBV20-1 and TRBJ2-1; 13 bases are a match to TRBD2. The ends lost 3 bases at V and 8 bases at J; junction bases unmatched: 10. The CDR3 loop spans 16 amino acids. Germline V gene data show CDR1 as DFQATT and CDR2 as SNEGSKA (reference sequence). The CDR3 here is CSARGPRLAGGHEQFF. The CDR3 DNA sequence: TGCAGTGCTAGGGGGCCTCGACTAGCGGGGGGCCATGAGCAGTTCTTC.

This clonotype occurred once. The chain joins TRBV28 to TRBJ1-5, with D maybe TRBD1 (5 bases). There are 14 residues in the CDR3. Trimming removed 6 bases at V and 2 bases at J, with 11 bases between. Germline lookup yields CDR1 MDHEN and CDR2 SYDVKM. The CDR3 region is CASRWGSGNQPQHF. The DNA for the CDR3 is TGTGCCAGCAGGTGGGGGTCTGGCAATCAGCCCCAGCATTTT.

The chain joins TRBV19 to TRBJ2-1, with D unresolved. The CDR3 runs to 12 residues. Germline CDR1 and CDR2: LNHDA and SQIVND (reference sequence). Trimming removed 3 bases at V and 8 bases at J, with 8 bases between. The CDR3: CASSINLYEQFF. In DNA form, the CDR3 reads TGTGCCAGTAGTATTAATTTGTATGAGCAGTTCTTC. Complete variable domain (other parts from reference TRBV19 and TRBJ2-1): DGGITQSPKYLFRKEGQNVTLSCEQNLNHDAMYWYRQDPGQGLRLIYYSQIVNDFQKGDIAEGYSVSREKKESFPLTVTSAQKNPTAFYLCASSINLYEQFFGPGTRLTVL.

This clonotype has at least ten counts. CDR3 sequence (DNA): TGTGCCAGCAGTGACTTATGGGGCACCAATTCACCCCTCCACTTT. Translation gives CASSDLWGTNSPLHF. The V call is TRBV2, the J call TRBJ1-6; D is perhaps TRBD1 (5 bases). The germline V gene encodes CDR1 SNHLY and CDR2 FYNNEI. The CDR3 is 15 amino acids. V lost 3 bases to trimming and J lost 7 bases, with 13 bases between them.

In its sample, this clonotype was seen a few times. The CDR3, as DNA: TGTGCCAGCAGCGTAGCGGAAACTTTAGATGAGCAGTTCTTC. As protein: CASSVAETLDEQFF. The chain couples TRBV2 to TRBJ2-1; D perhaps matches TRBD2 (6 bases). CDR3 length: 14 amino acids. V lost 6 bases to trimming and J lost 8 bases, with 17 bases between them. Germline CDR1 is SNHLY and CDR2 is FYNNEI.

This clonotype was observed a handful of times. The CDR3 loop reads CASSPRVDTDTQYF. CDR3 coding DNA: TGTGCCAGCAGCCCTCGGGTCGACACAGATACGCAGTATTTT. The chain employs TRBV7-9 and TRBJ2-3; no clear D gene. V gave up 5 bases and J gave up 2 bases, with 11 bases separating them. CDR3 length: 14 amino acids. Germline values: CDR1 SEHNR, CDR2 FQNEAQ (reference sequence).

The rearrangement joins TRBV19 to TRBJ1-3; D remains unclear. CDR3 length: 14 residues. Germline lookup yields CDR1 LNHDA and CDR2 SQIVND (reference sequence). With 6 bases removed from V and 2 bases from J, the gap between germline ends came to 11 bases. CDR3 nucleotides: TGTGCCAGTAGCGGTACAGAAGCTGGAAACACCATATATTTT. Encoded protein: CASSGTEAGNTIYF.

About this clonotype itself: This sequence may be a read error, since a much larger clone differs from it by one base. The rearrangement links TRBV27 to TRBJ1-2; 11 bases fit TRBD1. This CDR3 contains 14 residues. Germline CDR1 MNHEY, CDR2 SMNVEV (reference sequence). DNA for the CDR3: TGTGCCAGCAGTTTAGCGGACAGGGGGCATGGCTGCACCTTC. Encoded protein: CASSLADRGHGCTF.

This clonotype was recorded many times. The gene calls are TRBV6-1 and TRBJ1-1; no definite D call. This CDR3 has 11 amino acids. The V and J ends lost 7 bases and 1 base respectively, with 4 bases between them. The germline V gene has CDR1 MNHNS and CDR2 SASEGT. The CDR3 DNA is TGTGCCAGCAAGTGGAACACTGAAGCTTTCTTT. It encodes CASKWNTEAFF.

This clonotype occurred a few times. The CDR3 protein is CAITEGGGEQYF. Written as DNA, the CDR3 is TGTGCCATCACCGAAGGGGGGGGGGAGCAGTACTTC. The V gene is TRBV10-3, the J gene TRBJ2-7; D may be TRBD2 (7 bases). The CDR3 is made up of 12 amino acids. The V gene lost 7 bases and the J gene lost 7 bases, with 14 bases spanning the gap. The V gene's germline CDR1 is ENHRY and CDR2 SYGVKD.

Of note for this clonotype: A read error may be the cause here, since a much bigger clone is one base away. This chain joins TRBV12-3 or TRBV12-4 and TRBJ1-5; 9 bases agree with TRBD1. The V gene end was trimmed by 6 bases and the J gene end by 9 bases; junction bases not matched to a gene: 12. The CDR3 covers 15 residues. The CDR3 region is CASRRQGGEYRPQHF. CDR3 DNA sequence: TGTGCCAGCAGAAGACAGGGGGGGGAATATCGGCCCCAGCATTTT.

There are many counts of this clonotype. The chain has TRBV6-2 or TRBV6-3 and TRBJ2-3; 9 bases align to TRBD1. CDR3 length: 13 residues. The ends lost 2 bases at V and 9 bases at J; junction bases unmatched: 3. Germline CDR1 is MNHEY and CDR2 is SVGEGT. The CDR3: CASSYVTGGTQYF. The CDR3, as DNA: TGTGCCAGCAGTTACGTGACAGGGGGGACGCAGTATTTT.

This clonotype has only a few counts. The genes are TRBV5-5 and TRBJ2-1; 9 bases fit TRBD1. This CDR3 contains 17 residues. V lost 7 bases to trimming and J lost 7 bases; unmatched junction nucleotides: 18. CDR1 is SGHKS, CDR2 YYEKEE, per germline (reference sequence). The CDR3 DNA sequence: TGTGCCAGCGACGCCTCTTTAGGGACAGGGTTCGCTAATGAGCAGTTCTTC. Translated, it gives CASDASLGTGFANEQFF.

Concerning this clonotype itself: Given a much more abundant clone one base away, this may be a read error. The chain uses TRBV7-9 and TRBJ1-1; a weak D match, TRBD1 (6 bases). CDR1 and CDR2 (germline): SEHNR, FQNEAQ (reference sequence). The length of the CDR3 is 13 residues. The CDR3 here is CASSPREGGEALF. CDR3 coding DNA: TGTGCCAGCAGCCCCAGGGAGGGGGGTGAAGCTCTCTTT. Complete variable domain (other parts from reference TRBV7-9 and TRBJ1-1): DTGVSQNPRHKITKRGQNVTFRCDPISEHNRLYWYRQTLGQGPEFLTYFQNEAQLEKSRLLSDRFSAERPKGSFSTLEIQRTEQGDSAMYLCASSPREGGEALFGQGTRLTVV.

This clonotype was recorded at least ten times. CDR3 protein: CASSLVPANSPLHF. The CDR3 DNA reads as TGTGCCAGCAGTTTAGTGCCGGCTAATTCACCCCTCCACTTT. The chain employs TRBV28 and TRBJ1-6; D is unresolved. The CDR3 contains 14 residues. Per germline, CDR1 MDHEN and CDR2 SYDVKM. Trimming took off 2 bases at V and 6 bases at J, with 8 bases between the two ends.

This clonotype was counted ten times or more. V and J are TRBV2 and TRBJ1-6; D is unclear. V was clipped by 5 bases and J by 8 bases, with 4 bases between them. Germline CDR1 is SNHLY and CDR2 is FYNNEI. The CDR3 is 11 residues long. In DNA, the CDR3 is TGTGCCAGCAGTAGGGATTCACCCCTCCACTTT. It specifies CASSRDSPLHF.

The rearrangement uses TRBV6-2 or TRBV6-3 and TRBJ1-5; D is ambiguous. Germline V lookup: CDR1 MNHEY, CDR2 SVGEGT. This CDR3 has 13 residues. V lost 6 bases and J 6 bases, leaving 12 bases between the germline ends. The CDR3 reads CASSYLGSQPQHF. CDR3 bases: TGTGCCAGCAGCTACCTCGGGAGTCAGCCCCAGCATTTT.

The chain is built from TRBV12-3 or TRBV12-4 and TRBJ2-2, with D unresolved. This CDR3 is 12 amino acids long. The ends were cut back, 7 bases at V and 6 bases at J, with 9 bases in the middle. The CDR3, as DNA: TGTGCCAGCACCGTCGCGGCCGGGGAGCTGTTTTTT. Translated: CASTVAAGELFF.

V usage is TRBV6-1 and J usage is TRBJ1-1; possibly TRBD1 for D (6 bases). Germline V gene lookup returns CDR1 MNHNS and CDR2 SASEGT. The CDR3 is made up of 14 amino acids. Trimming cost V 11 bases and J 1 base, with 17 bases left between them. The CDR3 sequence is CALSWGRTNTEAFF. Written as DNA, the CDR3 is TGTGCCCTCTCGTGGGGGCGTACGAACACTGAAGCTTTCTTT.